The 7 T cell receptor beta chains below were found in one sample sequenced in a study of T cell changes during pregnancy in multiple sclerosis. Sequencing was performed with immunoSEQ multiplex PCR; in TCRdb, only in-frame clones are kept and a portion is missing. There are 30,000 to 40,000 clones in the sample; 90% occur only once, and approximately 0.5% lies in the top ten. The sample here was CD4+ T cells from peripheral blood mononuclear cells, taken in the second trimester of pregnancy. Receptors were obtained from a female donor with multiple sclerosis, enrolled in a pregnancy study.

The chain joins TRBV16 to TRBJ1-1; D is possibly TRBD1 (6 bases). Trimming cost V 0 bases and J 0 bases, with 11 bases left between them. CDR1 KGHSY and CDR2 FQNENV come from the germline V gene. This CDR3 has 16 amino acids. The CDR3 protein is CASSQSGRGLNTEAFF. CDR3 nucleotides: TGTGCCAGCAGCCAATCCGGCAGGGGTCTGAACACTGAAGCTTTCTTT.

As DNA, the CDR3 is TGTGCCAGCAGCTTAAGGGCGTCGCGACAGTACGAGCAGTACTTC. It is translated as CASSLRASRQYEQYF. The chain recombines TRBV11-3 with TRBJ2-7, with D maybe TRBD1 (5 bases). This CDR3 has 15 residues. V lost 2 bases and J 4 bases, leaving 15 bases between the germline ends. Germline assignment: CDR1 SGHNT and CDR2 YENEEA.

V gene TRBV7-3 combines with J gene TRBJ2-3, with D maybe TRBD1 (5 bases). Looked up from germline, CDR1 is SGHTA and CDR2 is FQGTGA. V was trimmed by 2 bases and J by 5 bases, leaving 11 bases between them. The CDR3 has 14 amino acids. In DNA, the CDR3 is TGTGCCAGCAGCTTAGGCCAGGGTCTAGATACGCAGTATTTT. Translation gives CASSLGQGLDTQYF.

The V call is TRBV19, the J call TRBJ1-1, with 7 bases identical to TRBD1. The CDR3 totals 17 residues. The germline V gene has CDR1 LNHDA and CDR2 SQIVND (reference sequence). V lost 6 bases and J lost 4; bases outside the gene matches: 17. The CDR3 sequence is CASSLVTGVHMGTEAFF. The CDR3 nucleotides are TGTGCCAGTAGCCTAGTCACAGGGGTGCATATGGGCACTGAAGCTTTCTTT.

The gene calls are TRBV7-2 and TRBJ2-7; 9 nucleotides line up with TRBD2. Germline V lookup: CDR1 SGHTA, CDR2 FQGNSA. The CDR3 is 14 amino acids. The J segment lost 3 bases and the V segment lost 3 bases, leaving 3 bases of the junction unmatched. Written as DNA, the CDR3 is TGTGCCAGCAGCTTGGCGGGAGGGGTCTACGAGCAGTACTTC. It specifies CASSLAGGVYEQYF.

The V and J genes are TRBV5-1 and TRBJ2-7, with 8 bases that match TRBD1. J gave up 6 bases and V 4 bases, and 12 bases lay outside the gene matches. CDR3 length: 15 residues. Germline values: CDR1 SGHRS, CDR2 YFSETQ. CDR3 in DNA: TGCGCCAGCAGCAGGACCGGACAGGGTTCAGGCGAGCAGTACTTC. Its protein is CASSRTGQGSGEQYF.

This clone was detected only once. The rearrangement uses TRBV28 and TRBJ2-1; no reliable D call. The CDR3 loop spans 14 amino acids. Germline CDR1 MDHEN, CDR2 SYDVKM. V was shortened by 3 bases and J by 4 bases, with 10 bases between the two germline ends. The CDR3 spells CASSLYSFYNEQFF. The CDR3 DNA sequence: TGTGCCAGCAGTTTGTATTCTTTTTACAATGAGCAGTTCTTC.